A selection of T cell receptor beta chains follows, all from one sample in a study of T cell repertoires in cytomegalovirus infection. MiXCR, applied by TCRdb to the reads, yields one record per CDR3 protein. Of approximately 500,000 distinct CDR3 sequences in the sample, 16% were seen once. Sample: CD8+ T cells from PBMCs. These receptors came from a human donor in good health (CMV status not recorded). Some clones in this sample may be carry-over from other donors' samples. CDR3s include the opening cysteine and the closing phenylalanine or tryptophan. The D gene is left open where the match is weak. Clone size appears in some rows only: once, few, many, or a class for an expanded clone.

>TRBD1|many|TRBJ2-2|TRBV24-1
TGTGCCACCAGTGATATACAGGGGGCGAAGGAGGCCGGGGAGCTGTTTTTT
CATSDIQGAKEAGELFF
>NA|NA|TRBJ2-7|TRBV27
TGTGCCAGCAGCGAAACCAGGGGTTACGAGCAGTACTTC
CASSETRGYEQYF
>TRBD1|few|TRBJ2-1|TRBV27
TGTGCCAGCAGTATAACGACAGGGGCAGACATGGTCTTC
CASSITTGADMVF
>NA|NA|TRBJ1-3|TRBV27
TGTGCCAGCACTCTCGGGCCCGGAAACACCATATATTTT
CASTLGPGNTIYF
>NA|many|TRBJ1-5|TRBV20-1
TGCAGTGCTAGAGATAGGGGGATACGCCAGCCCCAGCATTTT
CSARDRGIRQPQHF
>NA|few|TRBJ2-1|TRBV3-1
TGTGCCAGCAGCCAAGTGAGACTAGAGGACAATGAGCAGTTCTTC
CASSQVRLEDNEQFF
>NA|many|TRBJ2-2|TRBV12-3/TRBV12-4
TGTGCCAGCATCAGAGGGGGCGGGGAGCTGTTTTTT
CASIRGGGELFF
>TRBD1|many|TRBJ1-5|TRBV27
TGTGCCAGCAGCCTTCACAGGGGCGAGAGCAATCAGCCCCAGCATTTT
CASSLHRGESNQPQHF
>NA|few|TRBJ2-1|TRBV20-1
TGCAGTGCTAGGGACTTCTCCTACAATGAGCAGTTCTTC
CSARDFSYNEQFF
>NA|NA|TRBJ1-1|TRBV10-2
TGCGCCAGCAGTGAGTGGGGTCTTTCCGACGCGAACACTGAAGCTTTCTTT
CASSEWGLSDANTEAFF
>NA|few|TRBJ2-3|TRBV6-2/TRBV6-3
TGTGCCAGCAGTTATACGTCAAGGGATACGCAGTATTTT
CASSYTSRDTQYF
>TRBD2|many|TRBJ2-2|TRBV7-2
TGTGCCAGCAGCGCGACCGGGACTAGTAGTTCCCCCGGGGAGCTGTTTTTT
CASSATGTSSSPGELFF
>NA|NA|TRBJ2-5|TRBV11-2
TGTGCCAGCAGCGGATGGGCCAGCGAAGAGACCCAGTACTTC
CASSGWASEETQYF
>TRBD1|few|TRBJ2-1|TRBV4-1
TGCGCCAGCAGCCCTGGACAGGGGATCCACAATGAGCAGTTCTTC
CASSPGQGIHNEQFF
>NA|many|TRBJ2-2|TRBV12-5
TGTGCTAGTGCCAAGGGTTGGACCGGGGAGCTGTTTTTT
CASAKGWTGELFF
>NA|many|TRBJ1-4|TRBV27
TGTGCCAGCAGTCCCGGGACACAGAATGAAAAACTGTTTTTT
CASSPGTQNEKLFF
>NA|many|TRBJ2-5|TRBV4-1
TGCGCCAGCAGCCTGACGAACCCGGAGACCCAGTACTTC
CASSLTNPETQYF
>NA|NA|TRBJ1-1|TRBV27
TGTGCCAGCAGTTTAGGGCTTTGGGGCGCGAACACTGAAGCTTTCTTT
CASSLGLWGANTEAFF